The rows below give T cell receptor beta chains drawn from one sample of a study of beta chain features in type 1 diabetes. The method was immunoSEQ multiplex PCR; TCRdb's version includes in-frame clones alone and lacks a portion of them. The data hold hundreds of thousands of clones, with roughly an eighth observed a single time. Sequenced: naive CD4+ T cells from blood. The receptors here all came from a man aged 25-45 years with type 1 diabetes. CDR3s include the opening cysteine and the closing phenylalanine or tryptophan. The D gene is left open where the match is weak. Rows may omit the clone size; those that give it use once, few, many or a size class.

TRBV15	-	TRBJ1-4	-	CATSGASGQREKLFF	TGTGCCACCAGCGGGGCCTCGGGACAACGGGAAAAACTGTTTTTT
TRBV6-5	TRBD1	TRBJ2-2	-	CASSRDRGSTGELFF	TGTGCCAGCAGCCGGGACAGGGGCTCCACCGGGGAGCTGTTTTTT
TRBV18	-	TRBJ2-1	few	CATTSDSYNEQFF	TGTGCCACGACCTCGGACAGCTACAATGAGCAGTTCTTC
TRBV5-4	TRBD1	TRBJ2-1	few	CASSFGTGVNEQFF	TGTGCCAGCAGCTTTGGGACAGGGGTCAATGAGCAGTTCTTC
TRBV7-2	-	TRBJ1-3	-	CASSLVSRAGNTIYF	TGTGCCAGCAGTCTAGTCAGCCGGGCTGGAAACACCATATATTTT
TRBV6-1	-	TRBJ1-1	-	CASSESGGGSYTEAFF	TGTGCCAGCAGTGAATCCGGCGGAGGTTCGTACACTGAAGCTTTCTTT
TRBV7-9	-	TRBJ1-1	few	CASSLTREAFF	TGTGCCAGCAGCTTGACAAGAGAAGCTTTCTTT
TRBV5-1	-	TRBJ2-3	few	CASSFRAGSTDTQYF	TGCGCCAGCAGCTTCAGAGCGGGTAGCACAGATACGCAGTATTTT
TRBV11-1	-	TRBJ2-3	few	CASSPQVYYQGDTQYF	TGTGCCAGCAGCCCTCAGGTTTACTACCAGGGGGATACGCAGTATTTT
TRBV2	TRBD1	TRBJ2-7	-	CASKGTGLSYEQYF	TGTGCCAGCAAAGGGACAGGATTATCCTACGAGCAGTACTTC
TRBV28	-	TRBJ1-2	-	CASSLGQRGYTF	TGTGCCAGCAGTTTGGGCCAAAGGGGCTACACCTTC
TRBV27	-	TRBJ2-1	-	CASSLSGVSYNEQFF	TGTGCCAGCAGTTTATCGGGCGTCTCCTACAATGAGCAGTTCTTC
TRBV25-1	-	TRBJ2-1	few	CASSPLDFSSYNEQFF	TGTGCCAGCAGTCCCTTGGACTTTAGCTCCTACAATGAGCAGTTCTTC
TRBV19	-	TRBJ2-7	-	CASSISPRLDEQYF	TGTGCCAGTAGTATTTCTCCACGGTTGGACGAGCAGTACTTC
TRBV7-9	-	TRBJ2-7	few	CASSRYGYEQYF	TGTGCCAGCAGCCGGTACGGCTACGAGCAGTACTTC
TRBV7-9	TRBD1	TRBJ2-5	-	CASSLGLDRGETQYF	TGTGCCAGCAGCTTGGGCCTGGACAGGGGGGAGACCCAGTACTTC
TRBV9	TRBD1	TRBJ1-1	-	CASSPGQGHTEAFF	TGTGCCAGCAGCCCGGGACAGGGGCACACTGAAGCTTTCTTT
TRBV7-8	-	TRBJ2-7	few	CASSLQLAEQYF	TGTGCCAGCAGCCTTCAGCTAGCAGAGCAGTACTTC
TRBV2	-	TRBJ1-5	-	CASSRSNQPQHF	TGTGCCAGCAGCAGAAGCAATCAGCCCCAGCATTTT
TRBV2	TRBD2	TRBJ2-1	-	CASRTSGGNEQFF	TGTGCCAGCAGGACTAGCGGGGGCAATGAGCAGTTCTTC
TRBV27	-	TRBJ2-3	-	CASSLFGATDTQYF	TGTGCCAGCAGTTTATTCGGAGCCACAGATACGCAGTATTTT
TRBV6-1	-	TRBJ2-6	few	CASSEHILGSGANVLTF	TGTGCCAGCAGTGAACATATCCTCGGCTCTGGGGCCAACGTCCTGACTTTC
TRBV25-1	-	TRBJ2-1	few	CASSSSTVDEQFF	TGTGCCAGCAGTTCCTCAACGGTCGATGAGCAGTTCTTC
TRBV4-3	TRBD2	TRBJ2-1	-	CASSQVTSGTFQGSYNEQFF	TGCGCCAGCAGCCAAGTAACTAGCGGGACCTTTCAGGGCTCCTACAATGAGCAGTTCTTC
TRBV5-1	-	TRBJ2-5	few	CASSGQGGEETQYF	TGCGCCAGCAGCGGTCAGGGAGGAGAAGAGACCCAGTACTTC
TRBV10-3	TRBD1	TRBJ2-6	few	CAISAQGPQAGANVLTF	TGTGCCATCAGTGCACAGGGGCCGCAGGCTGGGGCCAACGTCCTGACTTTC
TRBV7-2	-	TRBJ2-7	-	CASSFVRYEQYF	TGTGCCAGCAGCTTCGTCCGGTACGAGCAGTACTTC
TRBV5-4	-	TRBJ1-1	-	CASSPAGGDTEAFF	TGTGCCAGCAGCCCGGCGGGGGGTGATACTGAAGCTTTCTTT
TRBV28	TRBD1	TRBJ2-5	-	CASRPTGMKTQYF	TGTGCCAGCAGGCCGACAGGGATGAAGACCCAGTACTTC
TRBV30	-	TRBJ1-4	few	CAWKQGVYEKLFF	TGTGCCTGGAAACAGGGTGTTTATGAAAAACTGTTTTTT
TRBV28	TRBD2	TRBJ2-7	few	CASSLASGGSYEQYF	TGTGCCAGCAGTTTAGCTAGCGGGGGGTCCTACGAGCAGTACTTC
TRBV6-6	-	TRBJ2-1	few	CASNQLVGRNEQFF	TGTGCCAGCAACCAACTAGTTGGGAGGAACGAGCAGTTCTTC
TRBV18	-	TRBJ2-1	few	CASSLTSISYNEQFF	TGTGCCAGCTCCCTCACTAGTATCTCCTACAATGAGCAGTTCTTC
TRBV28	TRBD2	TRBJ2-1	few	CAGSLSGRDYNEQFF	TGTGCCGGGTCGTTGAGCGGGAGGGACTACAATGAGCAGTTCTTC
TRBV14	TRBD1	TRBJ2-3	-	CASSRGQTDTQYF	TGTGCCAGCAGCCGGGGACAGACAGATACGCAGTATTTT
TRBV7-9	TRBD2	TRBJ2-3	-	CAPGGSTGVSQYF	TGTGCCCCCGGCGGGAGCACAGGCGTGTCGCAGTATTTT
TRBV2	-	TRBJ2-7	few	CASSAGLSYEQYF	TGTGCCAGCTCGGCAGGCCTATCCTACGAGCAGTACTTC
TRBV5-1	-	TRBJ2-7	-	CASSGSDFYEQYF	TGCGCCAGCAGCGGTTCAGATTTCTACGAGCAGTACTTC
TRBV2	TRBD1	TRBJ1-5	-	CASSGDRGNQPQHF	TGTGCCAGCAGTGGGGACAGGGGAAATCAGCCCCAGCATTTT
TRBV19	-	TRBJ2-3	few	CASRVGRTDTQYF	TGTGCCAGTCGGGTGGGGCGCACAGATACGCAGTATTTT
TRBV7-2	TRBD1	TRBJ2-7	-	CASSFDRGPYEQYF	TGTGCCAGCAGTTTCGACAGGGGACCCTACGAGCAGTACTTC
TRBV18	TRBD1	TRBJ1-2	-	CASSPPGDRGSYGYTF	TGTGCCAGCTCACCACCCGGGGACAGGGGGTCCTATGGCTACACCTTC
TRBV28	-	TRBJ2-3	-	CASSVRSAGRTDTQYF	TGTGCCAGCAGTGTAAGGTCGGCGGGGCGGACAGATACGCAGTATTTT
TRBV6-6	-	TRBJ1-2	few	CASSPVVDYGYTF	TGTGCCAGCAGCCCCGTCGTCGACTATGGCTACACCTTC
TRBV11-2	-	TRBJ2-1	few	CASSPFLQVKGVQFF	TGTGCCAGCAGCCCCTTCTTACAGGTCAAGGGGGTGCAGTTCTTC
TRBV2	-	TRBJ2-7	few	CASLRELRGEQYF	TGTGCCAGCCTCCGCGAGCTCCGGGGAGAGCAGTACTTC